This entry is about one T cell receptor beta chain. This clonotype was counted between two and nine times. Its antigen specificity is not known. No much larger clone exists at a distance of one base, and base qualities are not known. V lost 0 bases and J lost 4 bases; the stretch between them is 12 bases long. CDR1 and CDR2 were assigned from the germline V gene as MGHRA and YSYEKL. Inclusive of the bounding cysteine and phenylalanine, the CDR3 is 15 residues long. The CDR3 DNA has 45 bases and is translated from base 1. The sample belongs to a study of vaccination and CD4 T cells after COVID-19 (dated by TCRdb to 2021 to 2024). For context, the study as a whole: Every convalescent patient had a positive nasal swab PCR test for SARS-CoV-2, with mild disease in 9 or 10 patients and severe disease in one. The convalescent cohort comprised six males and four females, including two Hispanic individuals, seven Caucasians, two Asians and one multiracial person. Participants got two doses of the Pfizer-BioNTech BNT162b2 vaccine (n=8) or two doses of the Moderna mRNA-1273 vaccine (n=2). Post-COVID blood samples from convalescent patients were collected a median of around 100 days after diagnosis, with a range of roughly 35 to 180 days. Post-vaccine blood samples were taken a median of roughly 72 days after the second vaccine dose, with a range of about 14 to 241 days. For three convalescent patients, samples were collected at an early post-vaccination timepoint (day 14) as well as at a late post-vaccination timepoint (days 161 to 241). The cultures were stimulated with overlapping spike peptide pools from SARS-CoV-2 and from the common cold coronaviruses HCoV-NL63, HCoV-OC43 and HCoV-229E. As controls, cultures received a CEFX viral epitope pool (the positive control), an HIV-1 Nef peptide pool (the negative control), or no peptide at all. The spike-specific CD4+ TCR repertoire was compared before and after mRNA vaccination in over nine COVID-19 convalescent patients and a few infection-naive healthy vaccine recipients. What the authors observed across the whole study: Of the vaccine-specific clones in convalescent patients, 304 of 307, or nearly all, reacted only to SARS-CoV-2 spike and did not cross-react with common cold coronaviruses. In convalescent patients, a median 86.3% of post-vaccine SARS-CoV-2-reactive clones were detected only after vaccination, and vaccine-specific priming was suggested by this finding. The study included relatively few convalescent patients and did not analyze early timepoints after natural infection. The median count of SARS-CoV-2-reactive clonotypes went up from around 21 after infection to about 40 after vaccination, although the change was not significant.

In the paper's terms, the time point label means: late sampling 161 to 241 days after vaccination in a few convalescent patients. This specimen's treatment or condition label, interpreted: approximately nine-day PBMC culture with coronavirus spike peptide pools or control peptides (ViraFEST assay). To expand antigen-specific T cells with peptide pools and then pick out the expanded clonotypes through TCR sequencing, the study relied on the ViraFEST assay. The convalescent patients' positive SARS-CoV-2 PCR tests were from March to December 2020, which was before the Alpha, Beta and Delta variants emerged in the United States. PBMCs were cultured at a few million per well in IMDM supplemented with around 5% human AB serum and about 10 IU/ml IL-2, with 9.5 to 10 ug/ml peptide pools added. On days 3 and 7, half of the culture medium was replaced with fresh IL-2-containing medium. After around 11 days of culture, CD4+ T cells were isolated by negative selection using the EasySep CD4+ T cell isolation kit. Ficoll-Paque Plus gradient centrifugation was used to isolate PBMCs from whole blood, and the isolated PBMCs were then either used fresh or cryopreserved at -140C. Each culture condition was generally run in triplicate wells.

Libraries were made using PCR. At the Johns Hopkins FTIC core, DNA from the cultured CD4+ T cells underwent TCR sequencing with the Oncomine TCR Beta short-read assay. The QIAamp micro DNA kit was used to extract genomic DNA from the cultured CD4+ T cells. Oncomine TCR Beta libraries made from cultured CD4+ T cells were pooled using unique dual indexes and sequenced on an Illumina iSeq 100. The original pipeline was this. Non-productive sequences were removed, and CDR3s not starting with C, not ending with F or W, or shorter than 7 amino acids were discarded. Antigen-specific clonotypes were identified with the MANAFEST web application by comparing peptide-stimulated wells with reference and other culture wells. For a clone to be called positive, the clone needed an FDR below 0.05, an odds ratio above 5, and a productive frequency above 0.1% in at least two of three replicate wells. A clonotype was classed as cross-reactive if the clonotype showed significant expansion both in SARS-CoV-2 spike wells and in at least one common cold coronavirus spike condition. Using R version 3.6.1, CDR3 homology was evaluated through Levenshtein distances (stringdist) along with unrooted phylogenetic trees (ape). The raw public reads went through TCRdb reprocessing: fastp at Q25, MiXCR clone calling, in-frame beta chains kept. Every entry covers one CDR3 protein and lists the most common genes and DNA from its rows. These V and J calls derive from TCRdb rather than the authors' analysis. The sample table contains about 25,000 distinct CDR3 sequences; only one count was recorded for 36% of them. The ten top clones hold about 3.7% of the sample.

The receptor chain draws on TRBV4-1 and TRBJ2-5; the D gene cannot be named for sure. The sequence was collected from a human donor who had recovered from COVID-19. This specimen consisted of CD4+ T cells from blood, cultured in vitro, obtained about 7 months after SARS-CoV-2 vaccination. The DNA sequence is given as TGCGCCAGCAGCCAAGAAGCTCGCGGTCTAGAGACCCAGTACTTC. Translated, this is CASSQEARGLETQYF.